This T cell receptor (beta chain) was found in a study of blood T cell repertoires in COVID-19. Methods used by the authors: Reference gene primers were amplified, and this amplification served to estimate nucleated cell counts. Data came from immunoSEQ multiplex PCR; TCRdb stores just in-frame clones and leaves some out. The V and J calls and clone size were taken over from that table, and D and trimming were inferred from the DNA. Seen here are 110,000 to 150,000 clones, 78% observed once, and the top ten hold around 6%. The source is a woman between 50 and 59 years old who had recovered from COVID-19. The source material was PBMCs or T cells enriched from blood (not recorded which).

CDR3 region: CAIRGDSYEQYV. The CDR3 bases are TGTGCCATCAGAGGGGACAGCTACGAGCAGTACGTC. The chain carries TRBV10-3 and TRBJ2-7, with 7 bases fitting TRBD1. Germline lookup yields CDR1 ENHRY and CDR2 SYGVKD. This CDR3 is 12 amino acids long. Germline trimming cut 6 bases from V and 3 bases from J; bases unmatched to any gene: 2.